This is a list of T cell receptor beta chains from one sample in a study of T cell clones after liver transplantation. Profiling relied on immunoSEQ multiplex PCR, and the TCRdb table lists in-frame clones only, not all of them. The sample includes 65,000 to 70,000 clones, nearly 95% of them seen just once. The source material was CD4+ T cells from blood, sampled approximately 25 months after liver transplant. The source of these receptors is a human patient who received a liver transplant. Some T cells here may be from the graft donor. The CDR3 runs from the conserved cysteine through the conserved F or W. Fields, in order: clone size, D gene, J gene, V gene, CDR3 protein, CDR3 DNA. D genes are given only for firm matches. The size field is filled for only some rows; it gives once, few, many or a size class.

abundance: .
d_gene: .
j_gene: TRBJ2-1
v_gene: TRBV7-2
CDR3aa: CASSLAIGIYNEQFF
CDR3nt: TGTGCCAGCAGCTTAGCGATCGGGATCTACAATGAGCAGTTCTTC

abundance: .
d_gene: .
j_gene: TRBJ1-3
v_gene: TRBV30
CDR3aa: CAWSGASGNTIYF
CDR3nt: TGTGCCTGGAGTGGGGCTTCTGGAAACACCATATATTTT

abundance: .
d_gene: TRBD1
j_gene: TRBJ2-3
v_gene: TRBV27
CDR3aa: CASSLEGRGPDTQYF
CDR3nt: TGTGCCAGCAGTTTAGAGGGCAGGGGGCCAGATACGCAGTATTTT

abundance: .
d_gene: .
j_gene: TRBJ2-6
v_gene: TRBV5-1
CDR3aa: CASSLSSLSSGANVLTF
CDR3nt: TGCGCCAGCAGCCTTTCCTCCCTGTCCTCTGGGGCCAACGTCCTGACTTTC

abundance: .
d_gene: TRBD1
j_gene: TRBJ1-2
v_gene: TRBV10-1
CDR3aa: CASSANGQGADYGYTF
CDR3nt: TGCGCCAGCAGCGCCAATGGACAGGGGGCCGACTATGGCTACACCTTC

abundance: .
d_gene: .
j_gene: TRBJ1-4
v_gene: TRBV15
CDR3aa: CATSKPGTKQGGEKLFF
CDR3nt: TGTGCCACCAGCAAACCGGGGACAAAGCAGGGCGGTGAAAAACTGTTTTTT

abundance: .
d_gene: TRBD2
j_gene: TRBJ2-5
v_gene: TRBV7-6
CDR3aa: CASSLSTSGRGQETQYF
CDR3nt: TGTGCCAGCAGCTTATCCACTAGCGGGAGGGGGCAAGAGACCCAGTACTTC

abundance: .
d_gene: TRBD2
j_gene: TRBJ2-1
v_gene: TRBV9
CDR3aa: CASSGRLAGVGEQFF
CDR3nt: TGTGCCAGCAGCGGCCGACTAGCGGGAGTCGGTGAGCAGTTCTTC

abundance: .
d_gene: .
j_gene: TRBJ2-2
v_gene: TRBV7-9
CDR3aa: CASSEPGNIAGELFF
CDR3nt: TGTGCCAGCAGCGAACCGGGAAATATAGCCGGGGAGCTGTTTTTT

abundance: .
d_gene: TRBD2
j_gene: TRBJ2-7
v_gene: TRBV7-2
CDR3aa: CASSLDGGRDSEQYF
CDR3nt: TGTGCCAGCAGCTTAGACGGCGGGAGGGACTCCGAGCAGTACTTC

abundance: few
d_gene: .
j_gene: TRBJ1-5
v_gene: TRBV19
CDR3aa: CASSIVPGYQPQHF
CDR3nt: TGTGCCAGTAGTATAGTTCCAGGGTATCAGCCCCAGCATTTT

abundance: once
d_gene: .
j_gene: TRBJ1-1
v_gene: TRBV9
CDR3aa: CASSPTMNTEAFF
CDR3nt: TGTGCCAGCAGCCCAACGATGAACACTGAAGCTTTCTTT

abundance: .
d_gene: TRBD1
j_gene: TRBJ1-1
v_gene: TRBV6-5
CDR3aa: CASSYGSGGVTEAFF
CDR3nt: TGTGCCAGCAGTTACGGTTCAGGGGGCGTCACTGAAGCTTTCTTT

abundance: .
d_gene: .
j_gene: TRBJ1-3
v_gene: TRBV28
CDR3aa: CAALGLHSGNTIYF
CDR3nt: TGTGCCGCCTTGGGTCTACACTCTGGAAACACCATATATTTT

abundance: .
d_gene: .
j_gene: TRBJ2-7
v_gene: TRBV7-9
CDR3aa: CASSPSSSSYEQYF
CDR3nt: TGTGCCAGCAGCCCTAGCTCGAGCTCCTACGAGCAGTACTTC

abundance: .
d_gene: .
j_gene: TRBJ2-1
v_gene: TRBV7-6
CDR3aa: CASSLAPGSPTYNEQFF
CDR3nt: TGTGCCAGCAGCTTAGCACCCGGGAGTCCTACCTACAATGAGCAGTTCTTC

abundance: .
d_gene: TRBD1
j_gene: TRBJ2-5
v_gene: TRBV18
CDR3aa: CASSPRQGKETQYF
CDR3nt: TGTGCCAGCTCACCCCGACAGGGAAAAGAGACCCAGTACTTC

abundance: once
d_gene: .
j_gene: TRBJ2-3
v_gene: TRBV9
CDR3aa: CASSVAVEPDTQYF
CDR3nt: TGTGCCAGCAGCGTAGCTGTAGAGCCAGATACGCAGTATTTT

abundance: .
d_gene: TRBD1
j_gene: TRBJ2-7
v_gene: TRBV5-1
CDR3aa: CASSLFGQGPYEQYF
CDR3nt: TGCGCCAGCAGCTTGTTTGGACAGGGGCCCTACGAGCAGTACTTC

abundance: .
d_gene: .
j_gene: TRBJ2-7
v_gene: TRBV2
CDR3aa: CASSPGFPNYEQYF
CDR3nt: TGTGCCAGCAGTCCAGGGTTCCCCAACTACGAGCAGTACTTC

abundance: .
d_gene: .
j_gene: TRBJ2-5
v_gene: TRBV7-9
CDR3aa: CASSLLYPRETQYF
CDR3nt: TGTGCCAGCAGCTTATTGTACCCGCGAGAGACCCAGTACTTC

abundance: .
d_gene: .
j_gene: TRBJ1-4
v_gene: TRBV18
CDR3aa: CASSTTYRDEKLFF
CDR3nt: TGTGCCAGCTCCACCACTTATAGGGATGAAAAACTGTTTTTT

abundance: .
d_gene: .
j_gene: TRBJ2-7
v_gene: TRBV7-2
CDR3aa: CASSLAGEQYF
CDR3nt: TGTGCCAGCAGCTTAGCGGGGGAGCAGTACTTC

abundance: .
d_gene: .
j_gene: TRBJ1-1
v_gene: TRBV29-1
CDR3aa: CSVKMGSSGNTEAFF
CDR3nt: TGCAGCGTTAAGATGGGGAGTTCGGGGAACACTGAAGCTTTCTTT

abundance: .
d_gene: .
j_gene: TRBJ1-3
v_gene: TRBV11-3
CDR3aa: CASSFLGPAGNTIYF
CDR3nt: TGTGCCAGCAGCTTTTTAGGACCGGCTGGAAACACCATATATTTT

abundance: .
d_gene: .
j_gene: TRBJ1-2
v_gene: TRBV5-4
CDR3aa: CASSLETNYGYTF
CDR3nt: TGTGCCAGCAGCTTGGAGACTAACTATGGCTACACCTTC

abundance: .
d_gene: TRBD2
j_gene: TRBJ2-1
v_gene: TRBV4-1
CDR3aa: CASSQERLAGGKRGSYNEQFF
CDR3nt: TGCGCCAGCAGCCAAGAGAGGCTAGCGGGAGGCAAAAGGGGCAGCTACAATGAGCAGTTCTTC

abundance: .
d_gene: TRBD1
j_gene: TRBJ2-3
v_gene: TRBV28
CDR3aa: CASPRDRGPSTDTQYF
CDR3nt: TGTGCCAGCCCCCGGGACAGAGGGCCTAGCACAGATACGCAGTATTTT

abundance: .
d_gene: TRBD2
j_gene: TRBJ2-1
v_gene: TRBV28
CDR3aa: CASRRAREGHNEQFF
CDR3nt: TGTGCCAGCAGGCGGGCGCGGGAGGGCCACAATGAGCAGTTCTTC

abundance: .
d_gene: TRBD2
j_gene: TRBJ2-1
v_gene: TRBV5-1
CDR3aa: CASSLETSGSYEQFF
CDR3nt: TGCGCCAGCAGCTTGGAAACTAGCGGGAGCTATGAGCAGTTCTTC

abundance: .
d_gene: .
j_gene: TRBJ1-1
v_gene: TRBV2
CDR3aa: CASSGQSTEAFF
CDR3nt: TGTGCCAGCAGTGGGCAGAGCACTGAAGCTTTCTTT

abundance: once
d_gene: TRBD1
j_gene: TRBJ2-1
v_gene: TRBV18
CDR3aa: CASSPSGGGGGEQFF
CDR3nt: TGTGCCAGCTCACCATCAGGGGGTGGCGGAGGTGAGCAGTTCTTC

abundance: .
d_gene: .
j_gene: TRBJ1-6
v_gene: TRBV7-9
CDR3aa: CASSRWTSSYNSPLHF
CDR3nt: TGTGCCAGCAGCCGCTGGACCAGCTCCTATAATTCACCCCTCCACTTT

abundance: once
d_gene: TRBD1
j_gene: TRBJ2-5
v_gene: TRBV10-2
CDR3aa: CASTLGQGGQETQYF
CDR3nt: TGCGCCAGCACTTTAGGACAGGGAGGCCAAGAGACCCAGTACTTC

abundance: few
d_gene: TRBD1
j_gene: TRBJ1-3
v_gene: TRBV4-3
CDR3aa: CASSIGTDLVQGNTIYF
CDR3nt: TGCGCCAGCAGCATCGGGACAGACCTTGTGCAGGGAAACACCATATATTTT

abundance: .
d_gene: .
j_gene: TRBJ1-3
v_gene: TRBV4-2
CDR3aa: CASSQDLRGLSGNTIYF
CDR3nt: TGTGCCAGCAGCCAAGATCTCAGGGGACTCTCTGGAAACACCATATATTTT

abundance: .
d_gene: .
j_gene: TRBJ2-7
v_gene: TRBV7-9
CDR3aa: CASSLISYEQYF
CDR3nt: TGTGCCAGCAGCTTAATCTCCTACGAGCAGTACTTC

abundance: .
d_gene: TRBD1
j_gene: TRBJ2-5
v_gene: TRBV6-5
CDR3aa: CASSSTGTGQETQYF
CDR3nt: TGTGCCAGCAGTTCTACCGGGACAGGACAAGAGACCCAGTACTTC

abundance: once
d_gene: TRBD2
j_gene: TRBJ2-2
v_gene: TRBV9
CDR3aa: CASSVRGDPNTGELFF
CDR3nt: TGTGCCAGCAGCGTTCGGGGGGACCCGAACACCGGGGAGCTGTTTTTT

abundance: .
d_gene: .
j_gene: TRBJ1-1
v_gene: TRBV19
CDR3aa: CAGSEGVRQRSFF
CDR3nt: TGTGCCGGTAGCGAGGGGGTTCGACAGAGATCTTTCTTT

abundance: .
d_gene: TRBD2
j_gene: TRBJ2-3
v_gene: TRBV6-1
CDR3aa: CASSALPGTRSDTQYF
CDR3nt: TGTGCCAGCAGTGCGCTTCCCGGGACTAGGTCAGATACGCAGTATTTT

abundance: .
d_gene: .
j_gene: TRBJ2-1
v_gene: TRBV5-6
CDR3aa: CASSYGTRHNEQFF
CDR3nt: TGTGCCAGCAGCTACGGGACGCGGCACAATGAGCAGTTCTTC

abundance: .
d_gene: TRBD2
j_gene: TRBJ2-7
v_gene: TRBV11-2
CDR3aa: CASSLDSGMSYEQYF
CDR3nt: TGTGCCAGCAGCTTAGATAGCGGGATGTCCTACGAGCAGTACTTC

abundance: .
d_gene: TRBD2
j_gene: TRBJ2-3
v_gene: TRBV11-2
CDR3aa: CASRREGPRTQYF
CDR3nt: TGTGCCAGCAGGCGGGAGGGTCCCCGTACGCAGTATTTT

abundance: .
d_gene: .
j_gene: TRBJ2-7
v_gene: TRBV6-1
CDR3aa: CASSEGTFYEQYF
CDR3nt: TGTGCCAGCAGTGAGGGGACATTCTACGAGCAGTACTTC

abundance: .
d_gene: .
j_gene: TRBJ2-7
v_gene: TRBV6-1
CDR3aa: CASSLVPYEQYF
CDR3nt: TGTGCCAGCAGCTTAGTCCCCTACGAGCAGTACTTC

abundance: once
d_gene: .
j_gene: TRBJ2-7
v_gene: TRBV5-5
CDR3aa: CASSLDPLAGYEQYF
CDR3nt: TGTGCCAGCAGCTTGGATCCCCTAGCCGGCTACGAGCAGTACTTC

abundance: .
d_gene: TRBD2
j_gene: TRBJ2-7
v_gene: TRBV19
CDR3aa: CASSIDPSGSSYEQYF
CDR3nt: TGTGCCAGTAGTATAGATCCTAGCGGCAGCTCCTACGAGCAGTACTTC

abundance: .
d_gene: TRBD1
j_gene: TRBJ2-5
v_gene: TRBV18
CDR3aa: CASSPSGGTGETQYF
CDR3nt: TGTGCCAGCTCACCCTCCGGCGGGACAGGGGAGACCCAGTACTTC

abundance: .
d_gene: .
j_gene: TRBJ2-6
v_gene: TRBV28
CDR3aa: CASSLLTANVLTF
CDR3nt: TGTGCCAGCAGTTTATTGACGGCCAACGTCCTGACTTTC

abundance: once
d_gene: TRBD1
j_gene: TRBJ1-2
v_gene: TRBV5-1
CDR3aa: CASSLRETGAANYGYTF
CDR3nt: TGCGCCAGCAGCTTGAGAGAGACAGGGGCAGCTAACTATGGCTACACCTTC

abundance: .
d_gene: .
j_gene: TRBJ2-1
v_gene: TRBV10-1
CDR3aa: CASTFLLYNEQFF
CDR3nt: TGCGCCAGCACGTTTCTGCTCTACAATGAGCAGTTCTTC

abundance: .
d_gene: .
j_gene: TRBJ2-7
v_gene: TRBV9
CDR3aa: CASSVGGLGEQYF
CDR3nt: TGTGCCAGCAGCGTAGGCGGTTTGGGCGAGCAGTACTTC

abundance: once
d_gene: .
j_gene: TRBJ2-3
v_gene: TRBV5-1
CDR3aa: CASSPVGGPASTDTQYF
CDR3nt: TGCGCCAGCAGCCCCGTTGGGGGTCCCGCTAGCACAGATACGCAGTATTTT

abundance: .
d_gene: TRBD1
j_gene: TRBJ2-7
v_gene: TRBV29-1
CDR3aa: CSVTGTGYLEQYF
CDR3nt: TGCAGCGTCACCGGGACAGGGTACCTCGAGCAGTACTTC

abundance: once
d_gene: .
j_gene: TRBJ2-5
v_gene: TRBV15
CDR3aa: CATSRDGTFETQYF
CDR3nt: TGTGCCACCAGCAGAGACGGGACATTTGAGACCCAGTACTTC

abundance: .
d_gene: .
j_gene: TRBJ1-1
v_gene: TRBV6-1
CDR3aa: CASSEQGAVDTEAFF
CDR3nt: TGTGCCAGCAGTGAGCAAGGGGCGGTCGACACTGAAGCTTTCTTT